This TCR beta chain stems from a study of blood T cell repertoires in COVID-19. The overall study: Whether acute or convalescent, the COVID-19 samples came from the United States, Italy and Spain. PBMCs, B-cell-depleted T cells, or T cells provided the cDNA or gDNA that made up the material.

Authors' data handling: Reference gene primer amplification in the assay estimated nucleated cell counts. Using immunoSEQ multiplex PCR, the repertoire was profiled, and TCRdb retains in-frame clones only, with some absent. V, J and clone size derive from that table, while D and trimming were established from the DNA sequence. In the table there are over 200,000 clones, approximately 82% of which are singletons. Germline V lookup: CDR1 SGHRS, CDR2 YFSETQ. This CDR3 is built from 13 residues. J lost 3 bases, V lost 2 bases, and 2 bases had no gene match. Membership in each cohort depended on participant-reported clinical history. A note on this clone: Within the sample, other DNA sequences also encode this same CDR3.

The sequence came from a middle-aged man who had recovered from COVID-19. Sequenced input: PBMCs or T cells enriched from blood (not recorded which). The V call is TRBV5-1, the J call TRBJ2-7; 7 nucleotides align to TRBD1. CDR3 amino acids: CASSFPGGYEQYF. The CDR3 bases are TGCGCCAGCAGCTTTCCAGGGGGCTACGAGCAGTACTTC.